The rows below give T cell receptor beta chains drawn from one sample of a study of cytomegalovirus exposure and HLA in healthy donors. Profiled with immunoSEQ multiplex PCR; TCRdb holds only in-frame clones, not every one. The table includes 170,000 or so clones, 80% to 85% detected once. Material: PBMCs. These receptors were collected from a woman in her late teens or twenties in good health and CMV-seropositive. Both conserved end residues are part of each CDR3. Each record gives: V gene, J gene, CDR3 length, clone size, D gene, CDR3 protein, CDR3 DNA. D genes are given only for firm matches. Only some rows state a clone size, as once, few, many or a class for expanded clones.

>TRBV19|TRBJ1-5|14|few|-
CASSDWGGNQPQHF
TGTGCCAGTTCTGATTGGGGGGGCAATCAGCCCCAGCATTTT
>TRBV6-6|TRBJ2-1|15|-|-
CASSYSSRIDNEQFF
TGTGCCAGCAGTTACTCTAGCCGGATAGACAATGAGCAGTTCTTC
>TRBV5-1|TRBJ2-7|15|-|TRBD1
CASSLAGTERYEQYF
TGCGCCAGCAGCTTGGCCGGGACAGAAAGATACGAGCAGTACTTC
>TRBV14|TRBJ1-1|13|-|TRBD1
CASSQQGGTEAFF
TGTGCCAGCAGCCAGCAGGGGGGCACTGAAGCTTTCTTT
>TRBV7-2|TRBJ2-1|12|many|TRBD2
CASSVPGLEQFF
TGTGCCAGCAGCGTACCGGGACTAGAGCAGTTCTTC
>TRBV19|TRBJ2-5|15|-|TRBD2
CASSPAVAGGETQYF
TGTGCCAGTAGCCCCGCGGTAGCGGGGGGAGAGACCCAGTACTTC
>TRBV27|TRBJ1-5|15|-|-
CASSLTGDSNQPQHF
TGTGCCAGCAGTTTAACGGGGGATTCCAATCAGCCCCAGCATTTT
>TRBV11-2|TRBJ2-2|16|-|TRBD2
CASSFSGGAITGELFF
TGTGCCAGCAGCTTCAGCGGGGGGGCTATCACCGGGGAGCTGTTTTTT
>TRBV2|TRBJ2-1|15|once|-
CASSENGGSYNEQFF
TGTGCCAGCAGTGAAAACGGGGGCTCCTACAATGAGCAGTTCTTC
>TRBV19|TRBJ1-2|13|-|TRBD1
CASRLDRDSGYTF
TGTGCCAGTAGACTAGACAGGGATTCAGGCTACACCTTC
>TRBV28|TRBJ1-2|13|-|-
CATGLGQFYGYTF
TGTGCCACCGGTCTCGGACAGTTCTATGGCTACACCTTC
>TRBV4-2|TRBJ1-2|19|once|TRBD1
CASSTSWVGQAESNYGYTF
TGTGCCAGCAGCACCTCCTGGGTGGGACAGGCCGAATCTAACTATGGCTACACCTTC
>TRBV6-5|TRBJ2-1|13|-|TRBD2
CASSQLSGGSQFF
TGTGCCAGCAGCCAACTTAGCGGGGGCTCGCAGTTCTTC
>TRBV11-1|TRBJ2-5|14|-|-
CASSQTGQSQAQYF
TGTGCCAGCAGCCAAACCGGACAGTCCCAGGCCCAGTACTTC
>TRBV9|TRBJ1-4|14|once|-
CASSPTGGGEKLFF
TGTGCCAGCAGCCCCACTGGGGGCGGAGAAAAACTGTTTTTT
>TRBV5-5|TRBJ1-6|15|-|-
CASSFSQGHNSPLHF
TGTGCCAGCAGCTTTTCCCAGGGCCATAATTCACCCCTCCACTTT
>TRBV6-5|TRBJ2-5|13|-|-
CASSYSPREAQYF
TGTGCCAGCAGTTACTCCCCGAGGGAGGCCCAGTACTTC
>TRBV19|TRBJ1-2|13|-|-
CASTLLGGNGYTF
TGTGCCAGTACCCTCTTGGGGGGAAATGGCTACACCTTC
>TRBV19|TRBJ2-7|13|-|-
CASSMVQGYEQYF
TGTGCCAGTAGTATGGTACAGGGCTACGAGCAGTACTTC
>TRBV6-6|TRBJ1-2|14|-|TRBD1
CASSPLGQPYGYTF
TGTGCCAGCAGTCCGCTGGGACAGCCCTATGGCTACACCTTC
>TRBV6-5|TRBJ2-3|15|once|-
CASSYSVAVTDTQYF
TGTGCCAGCAGTTACTCGGTGGCGGTCACAGATACGCAGTATTTT
>TRBV29-1|TRBJ1-1|12|-|-
CSVDRLDTEAFF
TGCAGCGTTGATCGGCTAGACACTGAAGCTTTCTTT
>TRBV4-1|TRBJ2-3|13|-|-
CASSHPEPDTQYF
TGCGCCAGCAGCCACCCCGAGCCAGATACGCAGTATTTT
>TRBV14|TRBJ2-2|16|-|TRBD1
CASSQDRTGRTGELFF
TGTGCCAGCAGCCAGGACCGGACAGGGCGCACCGGGGAGCTGTTTTTT
>TRBV5-1|TRBJ1-2|14|-|TRBD1
CASSLRGRSAGYTF
TGCGCCAGCAGCTTAAGGGGGCGATCGGCTGGCTACACCTTC